This T cell receptor beta chain was recorded in a study of T-cell memory formation after mild COVID-19. Turning to the study itself: Among the donors, TCR clusters were largely specific to each donor. Study observations and caveats: CD4+ contracting clones were found mainly in CM and EM, and CD8+ ones in EMRA. Among clones peaking at day 37 in the second wave, SARS-CoV-2 specificity remained unconfirmed. Certain responding clones were present in pre-infection memory, suggesting participation of cross-reactive memory.

With respect to this clonotype: No antigen is known for it.

The germline V gene encodes CDR1 MGHRA and CDR2 YSYEKL. The V end was cut by 5 bases, the J end by 5 bases, with 13 bases between. The CDR3 is made up of 14 amino acids. MiXCR was run by TCRdb on the 5' RACE reads, yielding one entry per CDR3 protein. The sample has about 290,000 distinct CDR3 sequences, about 15% seen once. Sequencing was carried out using PBMCs or a T cell subset sorted from them (not recorded which). This receptor was obtained from a man aged 18 to 30 who had mild COVID-19 (a few samples of this study predate the infection). Cell type and time point are not known. The chain couples TRBV4-1 to TRBJ2-1; tentative D call: TRBD2 (7 bases). The CDR3 is CASSSGGRDNEQFF. CDR3 DNA: TGCGCCAGCAGCTCGGGGGGCCGGGACAATGAGCAGTTCTTC.